These T cell receptor beta chains were read from a single sample in a study of blood T cell repertoires in COVID-19. Profiling relied on immunoSEQ multiplex PCR, and the TCRdb table lists in-frame clones only, not all of them. The sample includes 130,000 or so clones, roughly 85% seen only once; the top ten take around 4.7%. Sequencing input: peripheral blood. These receptors all stem from a man in his forties with acute or convalescent COVID-19. CDR3s include the opening cysteine and the closing phenylalanine or tryptophan. Each record gives: J gene, D gene, clone size, V gene, CDR3 protein, CDR3 DNA. The D gene is left open where the match is weak. The listing skips clone size in some rows; elsewhere it reads once, few, many or a size class.

>TRBJ2-1|-|-|TRBV7-7
CASSSTTGGYNEQFF
TGTGCTAGCAGCTCGACTACCGGGGGCTACAATGAGCAGTTCTTC
>TRBJ2-6|TRBD1|-|TRBV5-1
CASSLVGQGSGANVLTF
TGCGCCAGCAGCTTGGTCGGACAGGGATCTGGGGCCAACGTCCTGACTTTC
>TRBJ2-5|TRBD1|-|TRBV5-1
CASSLQGAEETQYF
TGCGCCAGCAGCTTGCAGGGGGCCGAAGAGACCCAGTACTTC
>TRBJ1-1|TRBD1|-|TRBV19
CASSRDRDGYTEAFF
TGTGCCAGTAGCAGAGACAGGGACGGGTACACTGAAGCTTTCTTT
>TRBJ1-4|-|-|TRBV20-1
CSAREGHRLEKLFF
TGCAGTGCTCGTGAGGGACATCGGCTTGAAAAACTGTTTTTT
>TRBJ2-1|TRBD2|-|TRBV10-3
CAISETITSGRHNEQFF
TGTGCCATCAGTGAGACAATTACTAGCGGGAGGCACAATGAGCAGTTCTTC
>TRBJ1-3|-|-|TRBV9
CASSVAGSSGNTIYF
TGTGCCAGCAGCGTAGCCGGGAGCTCTGGAAACACCATATATTTT
>TRBJ1-2|TRBD1|-|TRBV5-1
CASSPGQGAWYGYTF
TGCGCCAGCAGCCCGGGACAGGGGGCTTGGTATGGCTACACCTTC
>TRBJ1-5|-|-|TRBV28
CASSMGSSNQPQHF
TGTGCCAGCAGTATGGGCTCTAGCAATCAGCCCCAGCATTTT
>TRBJ2-5|-|-|TRBV5-1
CASSLFADTETQYF
TGCGCCAGCAGCTTGTTCGCGGATACGGAGACCCAGTACTTC
>TRBJ2-3|TRBD1|-|TRBV5-4
CASSWDRVRDTQYF
TGTGCCAGCAGCTGGGACAGGGTACGAGATACGCAGTATTTT
>TRBJ2-1|TRBD2|-|TRBV12-3/TRBV12-4
CASSPPGGNEQFF
TGTGCCAGCAGTCCCCCGGGAGGGAATGAGCAGTTCTTC
>TRBJ2-1|-|-|TRBV5-1
CASSLEGRAVDNEQFF
TGCGCCAGCAGCTTGGAGGGCAGGGCCGTCGATAATGAGCAGTTCTTC
>TRBJ1-1|TRBD1|-|TRBV18
CASSSTGAPGNTEAFF
TGTGCCAGCTCATCTACAGGGGCCCCTGGGAACACTGAAGCTTTCTTT
>TRBJ1-2|-|-|TRBV27
CASSSTGNDGYTF
TGTGCCAGCAGTTCTACAGGGAACGATGGCTACACCTTC
>TRBJ1-6|-|-|TRBV5-6
CASSQITRRRDNSPLHF
TGTGCCAGCAGCCAGATAACCAGACGGAGAGATAATTCACCCCTCCACTTT
>TRBJ2-5|-|once|TRBV5-1
CASSLGLQETQYF
TGCGCCAGCAGCTTGGGGCTCCAAGAGACCCAGTACTTC
>TRBJ1-1|TRBD1|-|TRBV2
CASRPDRGYMNTEAFF
TGTGCCAGCAGGCCCGACAGGGGCTACATGAACACTGAAGCTTTCTTT
>TRBJ1-1|TRBD1|-|TRBV5-4
CASSWGQGAVTEAFF
TGTGCCAGCAGCTGGGGACAGGGGGCCGTGACTGAAGCTTTCTTT
>TRBJ1-1|TRBD1|-|TRBV6-5
CASISQGGTAEAFF
TGTGCCAGCATATCCCAAGGCGGGACAGCAGAAGCTTTCTTT
>TRBJ2-2|-|-|TRBV9
CASSVDPNRDGELFF
TGTGCCAGCAGCGTAGACCCTAACAGGGACGGGGAGCTGTTTTTT
>TRBJ1-6|-|-|TRBV19
CASRSADDTYNSPLHF
TGTGCCAGTAGATCCGCAGATGATACCTATAATTCACCCCTCCACTTT
>TRBJ1-2|-|-|TRBV7-9
CASGGQNYGYTF
TGTGCCAGCGGAGGACAGAACTATGGCTACACCTTC
>TRBJ2-7|-|-|TRBV12-5
CASAPSGWTYSYEQYF
TGTGCTAGTGCCCCATCGGGGTGGACCTACTCCTACGAGCAGTACTTC
>TRBJ2-1|-|-|TRBV11-3
CASSERKTPGEQFF
TGTGCCAGCAGCGAAAGAAAAACCCCAGGTGAGCAGTTCTTC
>TRBJ2-7|TRBD1|-|TRBV28
CASRRDAGTGGSQGQYF
TGTGCCAGCAGAAGAGATGCCGGGACAGGGGGTTCACAGGGGCAGTACTTC
>TRBJ2-3|-|-|TRBV9
CASSAQDTQYF
TGTGCCAGCAGCGCCCAAGATACGCAGTATTTT
>TRBJ1-2|-|-|TRBV5-1
CASSVGELSYGYTF
TGCGCCAGCAGCGTCGGGGAATTAAGCTATGGCTACACCTTC